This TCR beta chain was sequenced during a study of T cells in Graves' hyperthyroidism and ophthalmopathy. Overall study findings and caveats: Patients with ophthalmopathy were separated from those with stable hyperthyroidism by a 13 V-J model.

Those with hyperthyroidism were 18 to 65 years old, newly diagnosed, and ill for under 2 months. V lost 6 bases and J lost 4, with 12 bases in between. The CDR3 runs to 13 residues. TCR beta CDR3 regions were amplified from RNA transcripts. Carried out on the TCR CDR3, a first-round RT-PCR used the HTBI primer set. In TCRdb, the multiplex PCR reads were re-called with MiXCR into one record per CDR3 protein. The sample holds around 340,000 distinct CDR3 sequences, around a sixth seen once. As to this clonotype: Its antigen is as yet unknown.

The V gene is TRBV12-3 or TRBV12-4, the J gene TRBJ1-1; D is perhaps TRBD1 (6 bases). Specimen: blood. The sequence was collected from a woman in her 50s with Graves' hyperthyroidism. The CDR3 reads CASRQQGITEAFF. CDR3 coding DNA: TGTGCCAGCAGGCAACAGGGTATCACTGAAGCTTTCTTT.